This TCR beta chain came from a study of cytomegalovirus exposure and HLA in healthy donors. General study findings and limits: According to reports, the classifier identified cytomegalovirus status with high specificity and sensitivity.

Primers included in the PCR were 60 Vbeta and 13 Jbeta primers. Using immunoSEQ multiplex PCR, the repertoire was profiled, and TCRdb retains in-frame clones only, with some absent. Of over 75,000 clones detected, 70% to 80% appear once; the ten largest clones hold approximately 3.4%. CDR1 and CDR2 (germline): SNHLY, FYNNEI. The CDR3 contains 14 residues. Trimming cost V 7 bases and J 6 bases, with 15 bases left between them. With respect to this clone: The antigen remains unidentified.

The TCR originated in a male donor in good health and CMV-seropositive. This chain links TRBV2 with TRBJ2-2; the D is unclear. Sequencing was done on a sample of PBMCs. As DNA, the CDR3 is TGTGCCAGCAATCCATCCGGGTCGGCCGGGGAGCTGTTTTTT. This gives the protein CASNPSGSAGELFF.